Presented here are 27 T cell receptor beta chains from one specimen sequenced in a study of tissue T cells after allogeneic stem cell transplantation. Time point given: mouse harvest day 7 after allogeneic transplant. Mouse grafts combined 10^7 T-cell-depleted bone marrow cells with 10^6 splenic CD5+ T cells. Clones were sequenced by immunoSEQ multiplex PCR, and TCRdb holds only the in-frame ones, with some missing. Here the sample spans 2,000 to 2,500 clones, roughly 55% being singletons. Source material: spleen. The receptors were sampled from a female BALB/c mouse given C57BL/6 T cells with graft-versus-host disease after an allogeneic hematopoietic cell transplant.

Turning to this clone: Mouse gene names and germline throughout. The read ends 1 residue before the CDR3 terminus; that terminus is restored from the germline J gene. The chain couples TRBV31 to TRBJ2-3, with D perhaps matching TRBD1 (6 bases). In germline, CDR1 is GKSSPN, CDR2 SITVG. Deletions cut 0 bases from V and 4 bases from J, with 8 bases between. The CDR3 loop spans 13 amino acids. The CDR3 loop reads CAWSLGGSETLYF. Incomplete CDR3 DNA: TGTGCCTGGAGTCTAGGGGGTTCAGAAACGCTGTAT.

To note about this clone: Gene names denote mouse genes. The CDR3 goes on 1 residue after the read ends, and that part is filled in from the germline J gene. The gene calls are TRBV16 and TRBJ2-5; 11 bases line up with TRBD2. With V trimmed by 5 bases and J by 6 bases, 7 bases remained unmatched. CDR1 SGHSA and CDR2 FRNQAP come from the germline V gene. The CDR3 loop spans 15 amino acids. This CDR3 is CASSPRLGGEDTQYF. The part of the CDR3 DNA that was read is TGTGCAAGCAGCCCCCGACTGGGGGGGGAGGACACCCAGTAC.

To note about this clone: Mouse gene names and germline throughout. Read coverage stops 1 residue before the CDR3 terminus; the germline J gene supplies the remainder. The chain has TRBV15 and TRBJ1-5; 7 nucleotides align to TRBD1. V was pared by 3 bases and J by 4 bases, with 3 bases of the junction left unmatched. Germline assignment: CDR1 SGHND and CDR2 FRSKSL. This CDR3 contains 14 residues. The CDR3: CASSLAGGNQAPLF. The CDR3 bases that were read are TGTGCCAGCAGTTTGGCAGGGGGGAACCAGGCTCCGCTT.

This clone was seen a few times. Mouse germline and gene names are used. The read ends 1 residue before the CDR3 terminus; that terminus is restored from the germline J gene. The chain recombines TRBV19 with TRBJ1-4; no clear D gene. Germline loops: CDR1 FNHDT, CDR2 SITEND (reference sequence). The CDR3 is 15 residues long. Deletions cut 0 bases from V and 0 bases from J, with 6 bases between. The sequenced part of the CDR3 DNA is TGTGCCAGCAGTATAGACGCCGTTTCCAACGAAAGATTATTT. Translating gives CASSIDAVSNERLF. The complete CDR3 sequence is CASSIDAVSNERLFF.

Details on this clone: Germline and genes here are mouse. With the read ending 1 residue before the CDR3 end, the germline J gene is used to fill in that end. The chain carries TRBV13-1 and TRBJ2-7, with a weak D call TRBD2 (7 bases). This CDR3 is 12 amino acids long. CDR1 is NSHNY, CDR2 SYGAGN, per germline. The V gene lost 3 bases and the J gene lost 7 bases, with 11 bases spanning the gap. Partial CDR3 DNA: TGTGCCAGCAGTGGGGGGGCGCGGGAACAGTAC. Translation gives CASSGGAREQY. The complete CDR3 sequence is CASSGGAREQYF.

On this clone itself: Any gene name here is a mouse gene name. The read terminates 1 residue before the CDR3 end, so the remaining end is supplied by the germline J gene. The chain links TRBV23 to TRBJ2-7; the table's D call TRBD2 went unverified against the DNA. CDR3 length: 11 amino acids. Germline V gene sequence: CDR1 KGHTA, CDR2 FQNQQP. Partial CDR3 DNA: TGCTCCAGTACTGGGGACTATGAACAGTAC. Protein sequence: CSSTGDYEQY. The entire CDR3 reads CSSTGDYEQYF.

This clone was seen a handful of times. Any gene name here is a mouse gene name. Read coverage stops 1 residue before the CDR3 terminus; the germline J gene supplies the remainder. The chain links TRBV12-1 to TRBJ2-1; 8 bases match TRBD2. With V trimmed by 0 bases and J by 1 base, 1 base remained unmatched. The CDR3 spans 15 residues. In germline, CDR1 is SGHSN, CDR2 HYEKVE. CDR3 DNA (partial): TGTGCCAGCTCTCTCGGGGGGGCGAACTATGCTGAGCAGTTC. It encodes CASSLGGANYAEQF. The CDR3 as a whole reads CASSLGGANYAEQFF.

Remarks on this clone: Gene and germline names: mouse. The read ends 1 residue before the CDR3 terminus; that terminus is restored from the germline J gene. This rearrangement joins TRBV29 to TRBJ2-7; D is possibly TRBD1 (6 bases). The CDR3 runs 14 residues. V shed 6 bases and J shed 0 bases, with 12 bases lying between them. CDR1 is MSHET and CDR2 is SYDVDS in the germline V gene. The chain's CDR3 is CASSPGTHSYEQYF. The sequenced part of the CDR3 DNA is TGTGCTAGCAGCCCCGGGACACACTCCTATGAACAGTAC.

As to this clone: Mouse gene names and germline throughout. The read is 1 residue too short to cover the CDR3 end, so that end is filled in from the germline J gene. The rearrangement uses TRBV3 and TRBJ1-3; 10 nucleotides line up with TRBD1. Unmatched junction bases numbered 3, after V lost 5 bases and J lost 2 bases. CDR3 length: 15 residues. Germline V gene lookup returns CDR1 SNHLY and CDR2 FYNGKV (reference sequence). CDR3 DNA, as far as it was read: TGTGCCAGCAGCCACGGACAGGGGGCTGGAAATACGCTCTAT. Its translation: CASSHGQGAGNTLY. The CDR3 in its entirety is CASSHGQGAGNTLYF.

Comments on this clone: The genes and germline here are from mouse. The read falls 1 residue short of the CDR3 end, and the missing part is taken from the germline J gene. The chain combines TRBV4 with TRBJ2-4; 7 bases line up with TRBD2. Unmatched junction bases numbered 4, after V lost 5 bases and J lost 2 bases. The CDR3 is made up of 14 amino acids. The germline gives CDR1 LGHDT, CDR2 YNNKQL (reference sequence). CDR3 region: CASSLGTVQNTLYF. CDR3 DNA, as far as it was read: TGTGCCAGCAGCCTCGGGACTGTTCAAAACACCTTGTAC. Drawing the rest from reference TRBV4 and TRBJ2-4, the complete variable domain is ETAVFQTPNYHVTQVGNEVSFNCKQTLGHDTMYWYKQDSKKLLKIMFSYNNKQLIVNETVPRRFSPQSSDKAHLNLRIKSVEPEDSAVYLCASSLGTVQNTLYFGAGTRLSVL.

This clone turned up a few times. The genes are named according to mouse. The missing CDR3 end, 1 residue past where the read stops, is filled in from the germline J gene. This specimen includes other DNA sequences encoding the same CDR3. The chain couples TRBV31 to TRBJ2-7; 10 bases align to TRBD1. The germline gives CDR1 GKSSPN, CDR2 SITVG. The CDR3 has 14 residues. Unmatched junction bases numbered 2, after V lost 0 bases and J lost 3 bases. The CDR3 protein is CAWSLGTGDYEQYF. CDR3 DNA (partial): TGTGCCTGGAGTCTTGGGACAGGGGACTATGAACAGTAC.

The table lists this clone with a few counts. Mouse germline and gene names are used. The CDR3 is cut off 1 residue early in the read; its end comes from the germline J gene. The chain links TRBV31 to TRBJ2-4; D gene ambiguous. Per the germline V gene, CDR1 is GKSSPN and CDR2 is SITVG. The CDR3 has 13 residues. V lost 2 bases, J lost 0 bases, and 6 bases lay in between. The CDR3 protein is CAWSVGSQNTLYF. The part of the CDR3 DNA that was read is TGTGCCTGGAGTGTCGGTAGTCAAAACACCTTGTAC.

For this clone: Mouse names are used for the genes. Coverage ceases 1 residue before the CDR3 finishes, and the germline J gene fills in the end. V is TRBV3 and J is TRBJ1-1, with TRBD1 matching 7 bases. CDR3 length: 13 residues. Unmatched junction bases numbered 0, after V lost 2 bases and J lost 3 bases. The germline V gene has CDR1 SNHLY and CDR2 FYNGKV (reference sequence). CDR3 DNA (partial): TGTGCCAGCAGCTTACAGGGGGACACAGAAGTCTTC. It yields the protein CASSLQGDTEVF. The full CDR3 sequence reads CASSLQGDTEVFF.

A word on this clone: Gene names follow the mouse nomenclature. Read data end 1 residue before the CDR3 end; the end is taken from the germline J gene. The chain uses TRBV12-2 and TRBJ2-4; 9 positions match TRBD1. V shed 2 bases, J shed 3 bases, and the junction held 5 bases outside the gene matches. From germline, CDR1 is SGHLS and CDR2 HYDKME. The CDR3 length is 15 residues. CDR3 region: CASSPTGGAQNTLYF. The CDR3 DNA, read in part, is TGTGCCAGCTCTCCTACAGGGGGCGCCCAAAACACCTTGTAC.

Regarding this clone: These gene names are mouse names. The sequenced fragment ends 1 residue before the CDR3 boundary, so the rest is inferred from the germline J gene. V is TRBV2 and J is TRBJ1-2; D call uncertain. The CDR3 length is 13 residues. The germline V and J ends were trimmed by 0 bases and 2 bases, with 4 bases remaining between them. Germline CDR1 and CDR2: LGHNA and YSYQKL. CDR3 DNA (partial): TGTGCCAGCAGCCAAGATTGGAACTCCGACTACACC. It translates to CASSQDWNSDYT. The full CDR3 protein is CASSQDWNSDYTF.

By sample share, this clone is hyperexpanded. Genes and germline are mouse. The read ends 1 residue early relative to the CDR3; the germline J gene fills the gap. V and J are TRBV14 and TRBJ2-7, with 7 nucleotides matching TRBD2. The V gene end was trimmed by 2 bases and the J gene end by 7 bases; junction bases not matched to a gene: 3. The CDR3 totals 12 residues. Germline assignment: CDR1 SGHDT and CDR2 FRDEAV. The CDR3 spells CASSFGGREQYF. The part of the CDR3 DNA that was read is TGTGCCAGCAGTTTTGGGGGGAGAGAACAGTAC.

The sample holds a few counts of this clone. Gene names and germline match the mouse. The read is 1 residue too short to cover the CDR3 end, so that end is filled in from the germline J gene. The chain has TRBV17 and TRBJ1-4, with D possibly being TRBD1 (6 bases). V dropped 5 bases and J dropped 3 bases, with 10 bases sitting between them. CDR1 is MNHDT, CDR2 YYDKIL, per germline. CDR3 length equals 14 residues. The CDR3 sequence is CASSFQGTNERLFF. The sequenced part of the CDR3 DNA is TGTGCTAGCAGTTTTCAGGGGACCAACGAAAGATTATTT.

On this clone itself: The gene names given are mouse names. The CDR3 DNA, read in part, is TGTGCCTGGAGTCTATTGGGAGCAAACACCGGGCAGCTCTAC. Translating it yields CAWSLLGANTGQLY. The full CDR3 protein is CAWSLLGANTGQLYF. The chain carries TRBV31 and TRBJ2-2; D unresolved. The CDR3 is cut off 1 residue early in the read; its end comes from the germline J gene. The CDR3 consists of 15 residues. The V end lost 0 bases, the J end lost 0 bases, and 8 bases lay between the germline ends. Germline-derived CDR1 and CDR2 are GKSSPN and SITVG.

Turning to this clone: The gene symbols are mouse symbols. The missing CDR3 end, 1 residue past where the read stops, is filled in from the germline J gene. The chain recombines TRBV12-1 with TRBJ2-7; TRBD2 matches 11 bases. Germline CDR1 SGHSN, CDR2 HYEKVE. CDR3 length: 14 residues. The V gene end was trimmed by 2 bases and the J gene end by 7 bases; junction bases not matched to a gene: 6. CDR3 DNA (partial): TGTGCCAGCTCTCCCGGGACTGGGGGACGGGAACAGTAC. It specifies CASSPGTGGREQY. The complete CDR3 protein is CASSPGTGGREQYF.

This clone was seen only a few times. Germline and genes: mouse. The read halts 1 residue ahead of the CDR3 end, with the missing end drawn from the germline J gene. This chain joins TRBV23 and TRBJ1-4; no check of the table's D call, TRBD1, against the DNA was made. Germline CDR1 and CDR2: KGHTA and FQNQQP. CDR3 length: 15 residues. The sequenced part of the CDR3 DNA is TGCTCCAGCAGTCAATCGACAGGGGCGAGCGAAAGATTATTT. Its protein product is CSSSQSTGASERLF. The full CDR3 protein reads CSSSQSTGASERLFF.

Concerning this clone: The germline and genes are mouse ones. The CDR3 end lies 1 residue beyond the end of the read and is filled in from the germline J gene. This chain uses TRBV13-2 with TRBJ2-1, with a weak D call TRBD2 (6 bases). The germline V gene encodes CDR1 NNHNN and CDR2 SYGAGS (reference sequence). The CDR3 covers 13 residues. Trimming took off 2 bases at V and 7 bases at J, with 10 bases between the two ends. CDR3 DNA, as far as it was read: TGTGCCAGCGGTGAGGGGGGTGGGGCTGAGCAGTTC. Translated: CASGEGGGAEQF. The CDR3 reads in full as CASGEGGGAEQFF.

This clone was found a few times. Mouse names are used for the genes. The read ends 1 residue shy of where the CDR3 ends; the end is completed using the germline J gene. This chain connects TRBV16 to TRBJ2-7; TRBD2 matches 8 bases. Germline-derived CDR1 and CDR2 are SGHSA and FRNQAP. V gave up 5 bases and J gave up 4 bases; unmatched junction bases: 7. This CDR3 contains 14 residues. The CDR3 loop is CASSLLAGGYEQYF. Partial CDR3 DNA: TGTGCAAGCAGCCTCCTGGCTGGGGGGTATGAACAGTAC. The variable domain in full, with the rest retrieved from reference TRBV16 and TRBJ2-7, is NAGVIQTPRHKVTGKGQEATLWCEPISGHSAVFWYRQTIVQGLEFLTYFRNQAPIDDSGMPKERFSAQMPNQSHSTLKIQSTQPQDSAVYLCASSLLAGGYEQYFGPGTRLTVL.

Concerning this clone itself: Gene names and germline refer to mouse. The read stops 1 residue short of the end of the CDR3; the missing end is completed from the germline J gene. The rearrangement joins TRBV5 to TRBJ2-1, with 9 bases identical to TRBD1. Germline loops: CDR1 LGHNA, CDR2 YNLKQL (reference sequence). The CDR3 loop spans 15 amino acids. The ends lost 4 bases at V and 4 bases at J; junction bases unmatched: 5. The CDR3 DNA, read in part, is TGTGCCAGCAGCCTTCGACAGGGGGGGTATGCTGAGCAGTTC. Encoded protein: CASSLRQGGYAEQF. The whole CDR3 sequence reads CASSLRQGGYAEQFF.

As concerns this clone: Mouse names are used for the genes. The observed sequence ends 1 residue before the CDR3 terminus, with the missing tail filled in from the germline J gene. The chain links TRBV26 to TRBJ2-5, with 13 bases aligning to TRBD2. The CDR3 runs 17 residues. Trimming at V came to 1 base and at J to 0 bases, leaving 1 base not matched to a gene. Germline V lookup: CDR1 KGHPV, CDR2 FQNQEV (reference sequence). The part of the CDR3 DNA that was read is TGTGCCAGCAGTCTGTGGGACTGGGGGGGTAACCAAGACACCCAGTAC. Amino acids: CASSLWDWGGNQDTQY. The whole CDR3 protein is CASSLWDWGGNQDTQYF.

The table lists this clone with a few counts. Genes and germline come from the mouse. The CDR3 is cut off 1 residue early in the read; its end comes from the germline J gene. The chain has TRBV31 and TRBJ2-3, with D unclear. Trimming shortened V by 7 bases and J by 2 bases, and 10 bases separated the two germline ends. The CDR3 consists of 12 residues. CDR1 is GKSSPN and CDR2 is SITVG in the germline V gene. CDR3 residues: CAFLRVAETLYF. CDR3 bases read: TGTGCCTTCCTCCGGGTTGCAGAAACGCTGTAT. The whole variable domain, remainder taken from reference TRBV31 and TRBJ2-3, is AQTIHQWPVAEIKAVGSPLSLGCTIKGKSSPNLYWYWQATGGTLQQLFYSITVGQVESVVQLNLSASRPKDDQFILSTEKLLLSHSGFYLCAFLRVAETLYFGSGTRLTVL.

Turning to this clone: Gene names follow the mouse nomenclature. The read comes to an end 1 residue before the CDR3 does, leaving the germline J gene to fill in the end. The chain recombines TRBV26 with TRBJ2-2; 10 nucleotides match TRBD1. V trimming: 6 bases; J trimming: 3 bases; junction bases outside the gene matches: 4. The CDR3 consists of 15 residues. Germline V gene lookup returns CDR1 KGHPV and CDR2 FQNQEV (reference sequence). The CDR3: CASSRDRGDTGQLYF. The DNA read from the CDR3 is TGTGCCAGCAGCCGGGACAGGGGAGACACCGGGCAGCTCTAC.

This clone showed up just a few times. All gene names here are mouse names. The read comes to an end 1 residue before the CDR3 does, leaving the germline J gene to fill in the end. V is TRBV16 and J is TRBJ2-7, with TRBD2 matching 7 bases. V lost 5 bases and J lost 0; bases outside the gene matches: 4. CDR3 length equals 14 residues. CDR1 and CDR2 from the germline V gene are SGHSA and FRNQAP. The CDR3: CASSLRGGSYEQYF. CDR3 DNA, as far as it was read: TGTGCAAGCAGCCTACGGGGGGGCTCCTATGAACAGTAC. Based on the CDR3 plus reference TRBV16 and TRBJ2-7, the full variable domain is NAGVIQTPRHKVTGKGQEATLWCEPISGHSAVFWYRQTIVQGLEFLTYFRNQAPIDDSGMPKERFSAQMPNQSHSTLKIQSTQPQDSAVYLCASSLRGGSYEQYFGPGTRLTVL.